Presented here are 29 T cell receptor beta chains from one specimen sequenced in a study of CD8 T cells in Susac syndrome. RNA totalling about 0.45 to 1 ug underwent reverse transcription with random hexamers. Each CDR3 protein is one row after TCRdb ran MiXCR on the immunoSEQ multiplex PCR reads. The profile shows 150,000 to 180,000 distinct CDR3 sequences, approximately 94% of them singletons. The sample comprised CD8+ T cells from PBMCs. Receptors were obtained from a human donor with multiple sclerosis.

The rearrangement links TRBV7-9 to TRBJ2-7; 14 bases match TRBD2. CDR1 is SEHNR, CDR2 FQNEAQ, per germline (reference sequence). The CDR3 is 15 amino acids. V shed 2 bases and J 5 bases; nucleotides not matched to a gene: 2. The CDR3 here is CASSLSGLAGDEQYF. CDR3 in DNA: TGTGCCAGCAGCTTATCGGGACTAGCGGGGGACGAGCAGTACTTC.

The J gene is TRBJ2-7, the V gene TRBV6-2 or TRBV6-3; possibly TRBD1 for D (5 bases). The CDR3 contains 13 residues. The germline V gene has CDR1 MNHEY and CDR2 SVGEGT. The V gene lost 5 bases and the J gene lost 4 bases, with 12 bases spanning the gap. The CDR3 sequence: CASSHDRKYEQYF. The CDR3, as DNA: TGTGCCAGCAGTCACGACAGAAAATACGAGCAGTACTTC.

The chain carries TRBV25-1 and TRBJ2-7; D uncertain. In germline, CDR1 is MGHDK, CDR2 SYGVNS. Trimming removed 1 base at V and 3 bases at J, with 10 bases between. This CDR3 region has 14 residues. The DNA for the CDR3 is TGTGCCAGCAGTGAATCGAAGGAACTCTACGAGCAGTACTTC. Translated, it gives CASSESKELYEQYF.

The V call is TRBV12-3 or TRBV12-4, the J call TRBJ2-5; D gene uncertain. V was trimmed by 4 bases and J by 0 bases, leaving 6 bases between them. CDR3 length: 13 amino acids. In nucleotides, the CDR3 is TGTGCCAGCAGTTCTACGTACCAAGAGACCCAGTACTTC. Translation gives CASSSTYQETQYF.

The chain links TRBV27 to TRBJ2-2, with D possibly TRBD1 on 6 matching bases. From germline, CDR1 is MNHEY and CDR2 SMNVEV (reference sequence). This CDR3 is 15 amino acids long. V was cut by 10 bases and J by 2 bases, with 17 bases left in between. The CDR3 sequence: CATALAQGNTGELFF. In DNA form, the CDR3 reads TGTGCCACCGCTCTTGCACAGGGAAACACCGGGGAGCTGTTTTTT.

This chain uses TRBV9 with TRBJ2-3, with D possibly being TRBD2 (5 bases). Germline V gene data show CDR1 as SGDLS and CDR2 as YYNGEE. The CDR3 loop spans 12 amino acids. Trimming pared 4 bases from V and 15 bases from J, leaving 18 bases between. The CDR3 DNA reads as TGTGCCAGCAGCTCCTCCCCTGTGGAGGTTTATTTT. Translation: CASSSSPVEVYF. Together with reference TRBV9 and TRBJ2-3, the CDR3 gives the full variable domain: DSGVTQTPKHLITATGQRVTLRCSPRSGDLSVYWYQQSLDQGLQFLIQYYNGEERAKGNILERFSAQQFPDLHSELNLSSLELGDSALYFCASSSSPVEVYFGPGTRLTVL.

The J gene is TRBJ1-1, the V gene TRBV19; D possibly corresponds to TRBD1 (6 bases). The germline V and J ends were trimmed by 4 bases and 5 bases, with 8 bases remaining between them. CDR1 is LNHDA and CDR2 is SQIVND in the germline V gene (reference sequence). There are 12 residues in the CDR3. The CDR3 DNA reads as TGTGCCAGTAGTACGCAGGGGACTGAAGCTTTCTTT. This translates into CASSTQGTEAFF. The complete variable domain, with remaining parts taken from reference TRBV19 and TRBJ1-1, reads DGGITQSPKYLFRKEGQNVTLSCEQNLNHDAMYWYRQDPGQGLRLIYYSQIVNDFQKGDIAEGYSVSREKKESFPLTVTSAQKNPTAFYLCASSTQGTEAFFGQGTRLTVV.

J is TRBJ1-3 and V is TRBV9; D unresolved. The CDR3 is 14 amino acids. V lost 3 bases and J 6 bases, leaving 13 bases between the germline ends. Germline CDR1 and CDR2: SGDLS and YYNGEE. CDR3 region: CASSASGTKNTIYF. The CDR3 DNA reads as TGTGCCAGCAGCGCCAGCGGAACGAAAAACACCATATATTTT.

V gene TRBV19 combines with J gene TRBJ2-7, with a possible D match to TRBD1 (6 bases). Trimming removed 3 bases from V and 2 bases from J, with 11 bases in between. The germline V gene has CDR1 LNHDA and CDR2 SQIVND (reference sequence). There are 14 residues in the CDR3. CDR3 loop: CASSMGSGAYEQYF. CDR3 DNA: TGTGCCAGTAGTATGGGATCAGGGGCCTACGAGCAGTACTTC.

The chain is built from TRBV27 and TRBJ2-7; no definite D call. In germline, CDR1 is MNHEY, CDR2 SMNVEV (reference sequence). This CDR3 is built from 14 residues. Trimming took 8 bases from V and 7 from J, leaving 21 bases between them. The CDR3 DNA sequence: TGTGCCAGCCGCCTCGGCGGTTCAATGGGGGAGCAGTACTTC. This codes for CASRLGGSMGEQYF.

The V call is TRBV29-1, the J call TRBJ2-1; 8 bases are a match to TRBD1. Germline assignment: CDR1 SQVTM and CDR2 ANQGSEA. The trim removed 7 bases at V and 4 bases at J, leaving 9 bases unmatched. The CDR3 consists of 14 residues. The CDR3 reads CSALGQGAYNEQFF. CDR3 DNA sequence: TGCAGCGCCTTAGGACAGGGCGCATACAATGAGCAGTTCTTC.

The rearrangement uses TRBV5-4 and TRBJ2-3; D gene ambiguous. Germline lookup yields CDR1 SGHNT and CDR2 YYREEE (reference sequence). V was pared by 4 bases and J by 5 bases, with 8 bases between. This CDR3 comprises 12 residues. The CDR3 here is CASSAFGDTQYF. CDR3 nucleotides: TGTGCCAGCAGCGCCTTCGGAGATACGCAGTATTTT.

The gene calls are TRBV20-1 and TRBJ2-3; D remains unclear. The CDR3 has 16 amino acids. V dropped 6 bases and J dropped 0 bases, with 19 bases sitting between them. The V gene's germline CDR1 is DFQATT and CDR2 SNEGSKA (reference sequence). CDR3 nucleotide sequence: TGCAGTGCCTCGTCCCCCGATGAGGATAGCACAGATACGCAGTATTTT. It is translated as CSASSPDEDSTDTQYF.

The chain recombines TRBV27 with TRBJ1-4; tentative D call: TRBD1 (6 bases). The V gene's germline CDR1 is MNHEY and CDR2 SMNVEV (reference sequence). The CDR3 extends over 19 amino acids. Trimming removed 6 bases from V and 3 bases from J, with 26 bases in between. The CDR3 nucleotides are TGTGCCAGCAGCCCCTTTTACAGGGCTCGGACCACCGCTAATGAAAAACTGTTTTTT. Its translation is CASSPFYRARTTANEKLFF.

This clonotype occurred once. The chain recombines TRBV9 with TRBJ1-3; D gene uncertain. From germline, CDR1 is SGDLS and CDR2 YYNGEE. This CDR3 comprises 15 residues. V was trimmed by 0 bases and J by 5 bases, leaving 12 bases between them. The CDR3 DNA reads TGTGCCAGCAGCGTAGCAGGATCGGCACGAAACACCATATATTTT. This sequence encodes CASSVAGSARNTIYF.

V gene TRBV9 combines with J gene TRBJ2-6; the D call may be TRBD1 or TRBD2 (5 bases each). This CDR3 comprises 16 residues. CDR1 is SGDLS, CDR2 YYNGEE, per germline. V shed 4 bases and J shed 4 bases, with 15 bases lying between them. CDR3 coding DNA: TGTGCCAGCAGCCCCCCCGAGGGGCTCGGGGCCAACGTCCTGACTTTC. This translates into CASSPPEGLGANVLTF.

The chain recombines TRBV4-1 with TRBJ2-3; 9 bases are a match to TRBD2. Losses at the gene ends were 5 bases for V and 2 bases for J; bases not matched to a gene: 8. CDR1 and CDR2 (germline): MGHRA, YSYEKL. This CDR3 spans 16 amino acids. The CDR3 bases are TGCGCCAGCAGCTTCCGACTAGCGGTAACCACAGATACGCAGTATTTT. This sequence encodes CASSFRLAVTTDTQYF.

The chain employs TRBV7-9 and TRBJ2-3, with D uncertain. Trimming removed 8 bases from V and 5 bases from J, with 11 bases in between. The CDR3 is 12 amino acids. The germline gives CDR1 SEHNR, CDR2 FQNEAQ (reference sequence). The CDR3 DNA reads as TGTGCCAGCGAGAGACCTAAAGATACGCAGTATTTT. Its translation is CASERPKDTQYF.

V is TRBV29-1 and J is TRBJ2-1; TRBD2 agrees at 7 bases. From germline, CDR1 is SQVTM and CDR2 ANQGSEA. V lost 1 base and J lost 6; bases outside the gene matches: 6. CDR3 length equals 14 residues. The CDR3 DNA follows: TGCAGCGTTGAAGGGGCCACGGGGGGCAATGAGCAGTTCTTC. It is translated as CSVEGATGGNEQFF.

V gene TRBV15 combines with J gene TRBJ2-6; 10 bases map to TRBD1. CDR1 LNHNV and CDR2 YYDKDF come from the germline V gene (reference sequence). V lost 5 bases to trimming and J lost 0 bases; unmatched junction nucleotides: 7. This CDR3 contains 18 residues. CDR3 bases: TGTGCCACCAGCCAAAGACAGGGGGCCGTCTCTGGGGCCAACGTCCTGACTTTC. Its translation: CATSQRQGAVSGANVLTF.

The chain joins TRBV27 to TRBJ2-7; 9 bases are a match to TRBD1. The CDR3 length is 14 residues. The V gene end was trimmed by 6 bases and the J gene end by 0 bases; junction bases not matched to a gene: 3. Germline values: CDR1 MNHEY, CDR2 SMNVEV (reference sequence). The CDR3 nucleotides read TGTGCCAGCAGCGACAGGGGGAGCTCCTACGAGCAGTACTTC. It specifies CASSDRGSSYEQYF.

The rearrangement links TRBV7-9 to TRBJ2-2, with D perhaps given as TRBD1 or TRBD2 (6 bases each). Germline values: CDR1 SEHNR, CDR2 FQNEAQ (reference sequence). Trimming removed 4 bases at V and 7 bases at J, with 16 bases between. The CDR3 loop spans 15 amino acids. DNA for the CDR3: TGTGCCAGCAGCTCGTTCGGGGGCGGCGGCGGGGAGCTGTTTTTT. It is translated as CASSSFGGGGGELFF.

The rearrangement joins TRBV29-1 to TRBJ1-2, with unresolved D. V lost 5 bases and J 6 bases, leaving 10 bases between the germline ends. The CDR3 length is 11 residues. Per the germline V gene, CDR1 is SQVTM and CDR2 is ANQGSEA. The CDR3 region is CSVLPRNGYTF. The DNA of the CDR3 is TGCAGCGTTCTTCCGAGAAATGGCTACACCTTC. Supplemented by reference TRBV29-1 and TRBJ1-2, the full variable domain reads SAVISQKPSRDICQRGTSLTIQCQVDSQVTMMFWYRQQPGQSLTLIATANQGSEATYESGFVIDKFPISRPNLTFSTLTVSNMSPEDSSIYLCSVLPRNGYTFGSGTRLTVV.

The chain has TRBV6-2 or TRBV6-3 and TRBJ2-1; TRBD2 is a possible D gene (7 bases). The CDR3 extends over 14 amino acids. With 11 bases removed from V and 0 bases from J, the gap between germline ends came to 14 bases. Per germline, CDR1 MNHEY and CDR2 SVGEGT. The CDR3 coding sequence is TGTGCCGGCGGGGGCGGTAGCTCCTACAATGAGCAGTTCTTC. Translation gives CAGGGGSSYNEQFF.

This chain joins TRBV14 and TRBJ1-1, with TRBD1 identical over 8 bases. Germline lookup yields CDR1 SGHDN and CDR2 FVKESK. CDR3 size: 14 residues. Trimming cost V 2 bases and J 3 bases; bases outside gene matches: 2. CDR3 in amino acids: CASSQTGGYTEAFF. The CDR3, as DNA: TGTGCCAGCAGCCAAACAGGGGGATACACTGAAGCTTTCTTT.

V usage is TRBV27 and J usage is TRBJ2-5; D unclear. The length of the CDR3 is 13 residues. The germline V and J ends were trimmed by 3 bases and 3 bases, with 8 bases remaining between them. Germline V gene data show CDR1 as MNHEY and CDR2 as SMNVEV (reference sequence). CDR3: CASSFVAEETQYF. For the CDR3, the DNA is TGTGCCAGCAGTTTTGTGGCGGAAGAGACCCAGTACTTC.

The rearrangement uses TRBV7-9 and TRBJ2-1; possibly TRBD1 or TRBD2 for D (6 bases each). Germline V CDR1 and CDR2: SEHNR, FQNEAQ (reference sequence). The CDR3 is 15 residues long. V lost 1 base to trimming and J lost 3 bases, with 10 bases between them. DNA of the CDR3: TGTGCCAGCAGCTTAGTGGGGGGCTTCTACAATGAGCAGTTCTTC. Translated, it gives CASSLVGGFYNEQFF.

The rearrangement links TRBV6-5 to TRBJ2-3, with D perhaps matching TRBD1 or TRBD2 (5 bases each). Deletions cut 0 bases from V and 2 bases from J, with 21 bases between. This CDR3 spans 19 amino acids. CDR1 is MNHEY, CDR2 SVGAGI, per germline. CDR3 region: CASSYSFFGGNSATDTQYF. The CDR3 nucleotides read TGTGCCAGCAGTTACTCGTTCTTTGGGGGTAACTCCGCCACAGATACGCAGTATTTT.

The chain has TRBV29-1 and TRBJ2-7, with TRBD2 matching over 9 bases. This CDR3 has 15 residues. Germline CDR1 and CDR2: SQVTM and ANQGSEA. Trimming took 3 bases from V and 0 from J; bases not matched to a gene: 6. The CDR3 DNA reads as TGCAGCGTTGACGGCGCTAGCGGGGCCTCCTACGAGCAGTACTTC. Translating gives CSVDGASGASYEQYF.